A single sample gave rise to the 27 T cell receptor beta chains below, sequenced in a study of blood T cell repertoires in COVID-19. Only in-frame clones appear in the TCRdb table, and some are missing; sequencing was by immunoSEQ multiplex PCR. Found here are 160,000 or so clones, about 85% of them singletons; the top ten hold approximately 5.1%. The specimen sequenced was PBMCs or T cells enriched from blood (not recorded which). The source of these receptors is a woman in her thirties or forties with acute COVID-19.

The chain carries TRBV7-9 and TRBJ1-4, with a tentative D call TRBD1 (6 bases). Per germline, CDR1 SEHNR and CDR2 FQNEAQ (reference sequence). There are 14 residues in the CDR3. V was cut by 0 bases and J by 8 bases, with 10 bases left in between. This CDR3 reads CASSLAQQGEKLFF. The CDR3, as DNA: TGTGCCAGCAGCTTAGCGCAGCAGGGGGAAAAACTGTTTTTT.

This chain links TRBV5-1 with TRBJ2-1, with 9 bases that match TRBD2. Germline values: CDR1 SGHRS, CDR2 YFSETQ. Trimming took 4 bases from V and 5 from J; bases not matched to a gene: 4. This CDR3 has 14 amino acids. DNA for the CDR3: TGCGCCAGCAGCAGACTAGCGGTAGACAATGAGCAGTTCTTC. This gives the protein CASSRLAVDNEQFF.

Only one count was recorded for this clone. The rearrangement uses TRBV5-6 and TRBJ2-7; TRBD2 matches 7 bases. The V gene's germline CDR1 is SGHDT and CDR2 YYEEEE. This CDR3 contains 15 residues. J was trimmed by 2 bases and V by 4 bases; bases with no gene match: 9. CDR3 DNA: TGTGCCAGCAGCACCTTAACTAGCGACCCCTACGAGCAGTACTTC. It yields the protein CASSTLTSDPYEQYF.

This clone was seen more than once but under ten times. V is TRBV6-1 and J is TRBJ1-2; D is ambiguous. Trimming cost V 0 bases and J 3 bases, with 11 bases left between them. Looked up from germline, CDR1 is MNHNS and CDR2 is SASEGT. CDR3 length equals 15 residues. The CDR3 is CASSEAAGSYYGYTF. Written as DNA, the CDR3 is TGTGCCAGCAGTGAAGCTGCAGGTTCTTACTATGGCTACACCTTC.

The count of this clone is one. The rearrangement joins TRBV6-5 to TRBJ2-3; possible D gene TRBD2, 6 bases. Looked up from germline, CDR1 is MNHEY and CDR2 is SVGAGI. Deletions cut 6 bases from V and 8 bases from J, with 18 bases between. The CDR3 runs 14 residues. The CDR3 region has the DNA TGTGCCAGCAGATTGGAAAGGGCCGGGGGTACGCAGTATTTT. Translated, it gives CASRLERAGGTQYF.

The chain couples TRBV11-2 to TRBJ2-5; D is possibly TRBD2 (5 bases). This CDR3 has 15 residues. Germline V CDR1 and CDR2: SGHAT, FQNNGV. The ends were cut back, 0 bases at V and 1 base at J, with 9 bases in the middle. CDR3 nucleotides: TGTGCCAGCAGCTTAGACGGAGGTGGCCAAGAGACCCAGTACTTC. It translates to CASSLDGGGQETQYF.

The rearrangement uses TRBV3-1 (or the pseudogene TRBV3-2) and TRBJ2-7; TRBD2 matches 10 bases. This CDR3 region has 14 residues. With 0 bases clipped from V and 4 bases from J, the junction kept 0 bases outside the gene matches. Germline CDR1 reads LGHDT; CDR2 reads YNNKEL (reference sequence). The CDR3 reads CASSQETSGYEQYF. CDR3 nucleotides: TGTGCCAGCAGCCAAGAGACTAGCGGGTACGAGCAGTACTTC.

CDR3 in amino acids: CASSQRLAGLETQYF. The CDR3 DNA is TGTGCCAGCAGTCAACGACTAGCGGGGTTAGAGACCCAGTACTTC. The chain is built from TRBV5-4 and TRBJ2-5; 11 bases map to TRBD2. V lost 5 bases to trimming and J lost 4 bases; unmatched junction nucleotides: 7. This CDR3 has 15 residues. Germline V gene lookup returns CDR1 SGHNT and CDR2 YYREEE (reference sequence). The variable domain in full, completed from reference TRBV5-4 and TRBJ2-5, reads ETGVTQSPTHLIKTRGQQVTLRCSSQSGHNTVSWYQQALGQGPQFIFQYYREEENGRGNFPPRFSGLQFPNYSSELNVNALELDDSALYLCASSQRLAGLETQYFGPGTRLLVL.

In this sample, this clone turned up many times. The gene calls are TRBV2 and TRBJ1-1; D is unclear. The CDR3 is 13 amino acids. CDR1 SNHLY and CDR2 FYNNEI come from the germline V gene. With 1 base removed from V and 7 bases from J, the gap between germline ends came to 10 bases. The CDR3 DNA follows: TGTGCCAGCAGTGAAGAGGTGGAGGGTGAAGCTTTCTTT. It encodes CASSEEVEGEAFF.

This clone was recorded a few times. The rearrangement uses TRBV2 and TRBJ1-5, with D tentatively TRBD1 (6 bases). This CDR3 is built from 15 residues. With 3 bases removed from V and 0 bases from J, the gap between germline ends came to 9 bases. From germline, CDR1 is SNHLY and CDR2 FYNNEI. CDR3 in DNA: TGTGCCAGCAGTGACGAGGGGGATAGCAATCAGCCCCAGCATTTT. Protein sequence: CASSDEGDSNQPQHF.

The J gene is TRBJ1-2, the V gene TRBV6-5; D ambiguous. The CDR3 contains 14 residues. V shed 0 bases and J shed 2 bases, with 7 bases lying between them. Germline loops: CDR1 MNHEY, CDR2 SVGAGI. DNA of the CDR3: TGTGCCAGCAGTTACTCGAGAGGGAACTATGGCTACACCTTC. Translated: CASSYSRGNYGYTF.

The V call is TRBV6-5, the J call TRBJ1-4, with D possibly TRBD1 on 5 matching bases. CDR1 is MNHEY and CDR2 is SVGAGI in the germline V gene. V lost 4 bases and J lost 11, with 14 bases in between. The CDR3 sequence is 13 residues long. The CDR3 bases are TGTGCCAGCAGTTCCCAGGGCGGAGGGAAACTGTTTTTT. Translated, it gives CASSSQGGGKLFF.

This chain uses TRBV28 with TRBJ2-7; TRBD1 matches at 10 bases. Germline trimming cut 4 bases from V and 2 bases from J; bases unmatched to any gene: 14. The germline V gene encodes CDR1 MDHEN and CDR2 SYDVKM. The CDR3 has 18 residues. CDR3 DNA: TGTGCCAGCAGTTCTTTCCCGTCCGGGACAGGGGCTCCCTACGAGCAGTACGTC. This gives the protein CASSSFPSGTGAPYEQYV.

This clone appeared a few times. The J gene is TRBJ2-1, the V gene TRBV19, with 13 bases matching TRBD2. J lost 1 base, V lost 6 bases, and 21 bases had no gene match. In germline, CDR1 is LNHDA, CDR2 SQIVND (reference sequence). The CDR3 totals 22 residues. CDR3 nucleotide sequence: TGTGCCAGTAGAAAGTCGGACGGGACTAGCGGGAAGGGTCCAAGGTCCTACAATGAGCAGTTCTTC. Translation: CASRKSDGTSGKGPRSYNEQFF.

About this clone itself: Within the sample, other DNA sequences also encode this same CDR3. The V and J genes are TRBV27 and TRBJ1-2, with D maybe TRBD1 (5 bases). Germline V gives CDR1 MNHEY, CDR2 SMNVEV (reference sequence). The V end was cut by 3 bases, the J end by 4 bases, with 9 bases between. This CDR3 is 13 amino acids long. The CDR3 region has the DNA TGTGCCAGCAGTTTGCAGGGTAGCTATGGCTACACCTTC. It codes for CASSLQGSYGYTF.

The V call is TRBV5-1, the J call TRBJ2-1; D is ambiguous. Trimming stripped 0 bases from V and 4 bases from J, with 11 bases between. The CDR3 consists of 15 residues. Per the germline V gene, CDR1 is SGHRS and CDR2 is YFSETQ. CDR3 DNA: TGCGCCAGCAGCTTGGGTGGCGGCATTTACAATGAGCAGTTCTTC. As protein: CASSLGGGIYNEQFF.

This sequence joins TRBV11-2 and TRBJ2-7; 11 bases are a match to TRBD1. Unmatched junction bases numbered 9, after V lost 5 bases and J lost 6 bases. CDR1 is SGHAT, CDR2 FQNNGV, per germline. The CDR3 runs to 15 residues. CDR3 sequence reads: CASSARSGTGGEQYF. CDR3 in DNA: TGTGCCAGCAGCGCCCGATCCGGGACAGGGGGCGAGCAGTACTTC.

This chain links TRBV7-8 with TRBJ2-7; 7 bases map to TRBD2. V lost 5 bases to trimming and J lost 2 bases; unmatched junction nucleotides: 3. The CDR3 totals 13 residues. The germline gives CDR1 SGHVS, CDR2 FQNEAQ. The CDR3 loop is CASSIGRTYEQYF. The CDR3 nucleotides read TGTGCCAGCAGCATCGGGAGGACCTACGAGCAGTACTTC.

The V call is TRBV24-1, the J call TRBJ2-1, with 7 nucleotides matching TRBD2. V lost 4 bases to trimming and J lost 6 bases; unmatched junction nucleotides: 2. CDR3 length: 13 amino acids. Germline V CDR1 and CDR2: KGHDR, SFDVKD. The CDR3 is CATSEAGSNEQFF. DNA of the CDR3: TGTGCCACCAGTGAAGCGGGGAGCAATGAGCAGTTCTTC.

The table lists this clone with a count of one. The chain has TRBV12-5 and TRBJ2-1; weak D call: TRBD2 (5 bases). V shed 3 bases and J shed 5 bases, with 11 bases lying between them. The CDR3 contains 14 residues. Germline V gene lookup returns CDR1 LGHNT and CDR2 FRNRAP. CDR3 sequence: CASGFGVGDNEQFF. The CDR3 nucleotides are TGTGCTAGTGGTTTCGGGGTCGGAGACAATGAGCAGTTCTTC. Using reference TRBV12-5 and TRBJ2-1 for the parts outside the CDR3, the full variable domain is DARVTQTPRHKVTEMGQEVTMRCQPILGHNTVFWYRQTMMQGLELLAYFRNRAPLDDSGMPKDRFSAEMPDATLATLKIQPSEPRDSAVYFCASGFGVGDNEQFFGPGTRLTVL.

In this sample, this clone turned up a few times. V is TRBV30 and J is TRBJ1-5; D is possibly TRBD1 (5 bases). The CDR3 length is 15 residues. The ends were cut back, 4 bases at V and 1 base at J, with 14 bases in the middle. Germline CDR1 and CDR2: GTSNPN and SVGIG (reference sequence). The CDR3 DNA reads TGTGCCTGGACCAGGGCAGGGCACAGCAATCAGCCCCAGCATTTT. Protein product: CAWTRAGHSNQPQHF.

The chain employs TRBV7-2 and TRBJ2-1, with 8 bases lining up with TRBD2. The trim removed 5 bases at V and 6 bases at J, leaving 9 bases unmatched. The V gene's germline CDR1 is SGHTA and CDR2 FQGNSA. This CDR3 has 15 amino acids. CDR3 nucleotides: TGTGCCAGCAGCCTGGGACTAGTAACAGGCAATGAGCAGTTCTTC. Its translation: CASSLGLVTGNEQFF.

The V call is TRBV2, the J call TRBJ2-1; TRBD1 might be the D (6 bases). Deletions cut 4 bases from V and 4 bases from J, with 14 bases between. The CDR3 is made up of 15 amino acids. Germline V gives CDR1 SNHLY, CDR2 FYNNEI. The chain's CDR3 is CASSGPSGVYNEQFF. The CDR3 bases are TGTGCCAGCAGTGGGCCCTCAGGGGTGTACAATGAGCAGTTCTTC.

This chain connects TRBV11-2 to TRBJ2-5, with a possible D match to TRBD1 (7 bases). The V and J ends lost 5 bases and 7 bases respectively, with 17 bases between them. This CDR3 contains 14 residues. Germline V lookup: CDR1 SGHAT, CDR2 FQNNGV. The CDR3 bases are TGTGCCAGCAGCCCCAGGGGGGTTTCGACGACCCAGTACTTC. Protein: CASSPRGVSTTQYF.

The V and J genes are TRBV5-1 and TRBJ2-5; TRBD2 matches at 12 bases. Germline CDR1 and CDR2: SGHRS and YFSETQ. With 4 bases clipped from V and 2 bases from J, the junction kept 6 bases outside the gene matches. The CDR3 totals 16 residues. In DNA, the CDR3 is TGCGCCAGCAGCAGGAGGACTAGCGGGGTGCAAGAGACCCAGTACTTC. Translating gives CASSRRTSGVQETQYF.

This chain connects TRBV7-8 to TRBJ1-2; D unresolved. This CDR3 comprises 13 residues. The V gene lost 3 bases and the J gene lost 4 bases, with 9 bases spanning the gap. Germline V lookup: CDR1 SGHVS, CDR2 FQNEAQ. CDR3 residues: CASSFEQSYGYTF. CDR3 in DNA: TGTGCCAGCAGCTTTGAACAGAGCTATGGCTACACCTTC.

The chain employs TRBV4-1 and TRBJ2-1; 7 bases map to TRBD2. This CDR3 contains 11 residues. With V trimmed by 1 base and J by 15 bases, 3 bases remained unmatched. Germline V lookup: CDR1 MGHRA, CDR2 YSYEKL. CDR3 amino acids: CASSQGGRRFF. In nucleotides, the CDR3 is TGCGCCAGCAGCCAAGGCGGGAGAAGGTTCTTC.